This passage covers 15 T cell receptor beta chains from one sample sequenced in a study of T cells in Graves' hyperthyroidism and ophthalmopathy. The TCR beta CDR3 regions underwent amplification using RNA transcripts as the source. TCR CDR3 regions were first amplified by RT-PCR with HTBI primers. TCRdb re-called the multiplex PCR reads with MiXCR, one entry per CDR3 protein. The data contain about 530,000 distinct CDR3 sequences, roughly 18% of them singletons. The sequenced sample was blood. The receptors stem from a young woman with Graves' ophthalmopathy.

The table lists this clonotype with many counts. This chain uses TRBV5-1 with TRBJ2-7, with D uncertain. Trimming took off 0 bases at V and 4 bases at J, with 14 bases between the two ends. Germline V CDR1 and CDR2: SGHRS, YFSETQ. This CDR3 is built from 15 residues. CDR3 in amino acids: CASSLGLLDGYEQYF. Here the CDR3 DNA reads TGCGCCAGCAGCTTGGGGTTGTTAGACGGATACGAGCAGTACTTC.

This clonotype was counted between two and nine times. The V call is TRBV20-1, the J call TRBJ2-1, with 8 bases that match TRBD1. Per germline, CDR1 DFQATT and CDR2 SNEGSKA (reference sequence). The CDR3 runs 13 residues. J lost 6 bases, V lost 3 bases, and 4 bases had no gene match. In nucleotides, the CDR3 is TGCAGTGCTAGTGTTACAGGGGGCAATGAGCAGTTCTTC. Translation: CSASVTGGNEQFF.

Comment on this clonotype: Possible read error: a much larger clone is one base away. J is TRBJ2-3 and V is TRBV7-9; 9 bases line up with TRBD2. With 5 bases clipped from V and 9 bases from J, the junction kept 9 bases outside the gene matches. The V gene's germline CDR1 is SEHNR and CDR2 FQNEAQ (reference sequence). This CDR3 contains 14 residues. The CDR3 spells CASSQSSGAGTQYF. In DNA form, the CDR3 reads TGTGCCAGCAGCCAATCTAGCGGGGCGGGAACGCAGTATTTT.

The V gene is TRBV7-9, the J gene TRBJ2-1; no clear D. The germline gives CDR1 SEHNR, CDR2 FQNEAQ (reference sequence). V was cut by 1 base and J by 5 bases, with 6 bases left in between. The CDR3 totals 13 residues. CDR3 amino acids: CASSLGAHNEQFF. CDR3 coding DNA: TGTGCCAGCAGCTTAGGGGCGCACAATGAGCAGTTCTTC.

The J gene is TRBJ2-3, the V gene TRBV10-3, with a tentative D call TRBD1 (5 bases). This CDR3 contains 14 residues. The ends were cut back, 8 bases at V and 4 bases at J, with 16 bases in the middle. Germline V gene sequence: CDR1 ENHRY, CDR2 SYGVKD. The DNA of the CDR3 is TGTGCCATCCGATTAGGGGCTTCTCCAGATACGCAGTATTTT. Protein: CAIRLGASPDTQYF.

The V and J genes are TRBV29-1 and TRBJ2-3, with D perhaps being TRBD1 or TRBD2 (5 bases each). The CDR3 is 11 amino acids. Germline V CDR1 and CDR2: SQVTM, ANQGSEA. V dropped 6 bases and J dropped 6 bases, with 10 bases sitting between them. CDR3 sequence reads: CSVAEGDTQYF. Written as DNA, the CDR3 is TGCAGCGTCGCCGAGGGGGATACGCAGTATTTT.

This clonotype showed up many times. V is TRBV6-2 or TRBV6-3 and J is TRBJ2-7; 10 positions match TRBD2. The ends lost 2 bases at V and 2 bases at J; junction bases unmatched: 12. In germline, CDR1 is MNHEY, CDR2 SVGEGT. This CDR3 has 18 residues. The CDR3 loop is CASSYVIASGSKPYEQYF. CDR3 sequence (DNA): TGTGCCAGCAGTTACGTCATCGCTAGCGGGAGTAAGCCCTACGAGCAGTACTTC.

In this sample, this clonotype turned up many times. The CDR3 spells CASSLNYGGSPYNEQFF. CDR3 DNA: TGTGCCAGCAGCTTAAATTACGGCGGGAGCCCTTACAATGAGCAGTTCTTC. The chain joins TRBV11-2 to TRBJ2-1; TRBD2 matches 7 bases. J gave up 4 bases and V 2 bases, and 11 bases lay outside the gene matches. This CDR3 is built from 17 residues. Germline V gene lookup returns CDR1 SGHAT and CDR2 FQNNGV.

This clonotype was seen many times. The CDR3 sequence is CASSSPSLRNSYNEQFF. DNA for the CDR3: TGTGCCAGCAGTTCCCCGAGCCTAAGAAATTCCTACAATGAGCAGTTCTTC. The rearrangement links TRBV28 to TRBJ2-1; the D is unclear. Germline V gene data show CDR1 as MDHEN and CDR2 as SYDVKM. With 4 bases removed from V and 1 base from J, the gap between germline ends came to 17 bases. This CDR3 has 17 residues.

This clonotype was observed a single time. The rearrangement joins TRBV10-3 to TRBJ2-3; D uncertain. V was pared by 0 bases and J by 4 bases, with 5 bases between. The germline gives CDR1 ENHRY, CDR2 SYGVKD. The CDR3 totals 13 residues. CDR3 region: CAISESKSDTQYF. CDR3 nucleotide sequence: TGTGCCATCAGTGAGTCGAAATCAGATACGCAGTATTTT.

There are many counts of this clonotype. CDR3 coding DNA: TGCGCCAGCAGTGCCCGGGAGGAATACGAGCAGTACTTC. Translated, it gives CASSAREEYEQYF. V usage is TRBV5-1 and J usage is TRBJ2-7, with 7 bases matching TRBD2. V lost 5 bases to trimming and J lost 4 bases; unmatched junction nucleotides: 6. Per the germline V gene, CDR1 is SGHRS and CDR2 is YFSETQ. CDR3 length: 13 residues.

The rearrangement joins TRBV5-4 to TRBJ1-1; TRBD1 might be the D (5 bases). Trimming removed 3 bases from V and 6 bases from J, with 18 bases in between. The CDR3 length is 15 residues. Germline CDR1 reads SGHNT; CDR2 reads YYREEE (reference sequence). The CDR3 DNA reads TGTGCCAGCAGCTGGACACGGGGGGAGGGAGCTGAAGCTTTCTTT. It yields the protein CASSWTRGEGAEAFF.

CDR3 sequence reads: CSARVGVEGYTF. The CDR3, as DNA: TGCAGTGCTAGAGTTGGGGTGGAAGGCTACACCTTC. This chain uses TRBV20-1 with TRBJ1-2; D is uncertain. This CDR3 contains 12 residues. V shed 1 base and J shed 8 bases, with 11 bases lying between them. Germline V gene data show CDR1 as DFQATT and CDR2 as SNEGSKA (reference sequence).

This clonotype appeared a few times. The chain employs TRBV11-3 and TRBJ1-5, with TRBD1 as a possible D gene (5 bases). Trimming shortened V by 2 bases and J by 1 base, and 21 bases separated the two germline ends. The CDR3 runs to 19 residues. Germline loops: CDR1 SGHNT, CDR2 YENEEA. Here the CDR3 reads CASSLSFEEGFTSNQPQHF. The CDR3 nucleotides read TGTGCCAGCAGCTTATCTTTCGAGGAGGGGTTTACGAGCAATCAGCCCCAGCATTTT.

The V gene is TRBV28, the J gene TRBJ1-2, with TRBD1 matching over 11 bases. Germline assignment: CDR1 MDHEN and CDR2 SYDVKM. V lost 3 bases to trimming and J lost 7 bases; unmatched junction nucleotides: 10. The CDR3 totals 16 residues. CDR3 sequence reads: CASSFNRDRGLVGYTF. In DNA, the CDR3 is TGTGCCAGCAGTTTTAACCGGGACAGGGGGTTAGTTGGCTACACCTTC.